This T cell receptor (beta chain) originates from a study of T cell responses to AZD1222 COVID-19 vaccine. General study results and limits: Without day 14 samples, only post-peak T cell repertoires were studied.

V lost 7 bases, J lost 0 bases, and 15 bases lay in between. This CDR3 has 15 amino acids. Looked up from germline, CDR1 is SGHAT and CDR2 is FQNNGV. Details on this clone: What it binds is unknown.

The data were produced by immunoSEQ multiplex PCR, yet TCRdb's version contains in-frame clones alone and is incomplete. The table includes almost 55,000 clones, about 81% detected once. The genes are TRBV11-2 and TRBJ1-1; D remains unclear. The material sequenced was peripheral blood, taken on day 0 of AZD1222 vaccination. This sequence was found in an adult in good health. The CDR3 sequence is CASKTFSGMNTEAFF. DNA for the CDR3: TGTGCCAGCAAAACTTTTAGTGGTATGAACACTGAAGCTTTCTTT.